These 20 T cell receptor beta chains came from one sample sequenced in a study of shared clonotypes between healthy human individuals. Using immunoSEQ multiplex PCR, the repertoire was profiled, and TCRdb retains in-frame clones only, with some absent. The sample has about half a million clones, 78% seen once. The sequenced material came from PBMCs. These receptors originate from a woman in her forties in good health. Some clones in this sample may be carry-over from other donors' samples.

The V gene is TRBV30, the J gene TRBJ2-2; 7 positions agree with TRBD1. Germline CDR1 is GTSNPN and CDR2 is SVGIG (reference sequence). The CDR3 has 16 amino acids. V trimming: 0 bases; J trimming: 9 bases; junction bases outside the gene matches: 13. The DNA of the CDR3 is TGTGCCTGGAGTGTAGGGCTCCCGGGACAGTCCCGGGAGCTGTTTTTT. Translating gives CAWSVGLPGQSRELFF.

The rearrangement uses TRBV5-1 and TRBJ2-3, with 7 bases aligning to TRBD1. The CDR3 consists of 16 residues. Per the germline V gene, CDR1 is SGHRS and CDR2 is YFSETQ. With 0 bases clipped from V and 6 bases from J, the junction kept 10 bases outside the gene matches. The CDR3 protein is CASSLADRAVGDTQYF. CDR3 DNA sequence: TGCGCCAGCAGCTTGGCCGACAGGGCAGTTGGTGATACGCAGTATTTT.

The chain is built from TRBV6-1 and TRBJ1-2; TRBD1 agrees at 7 bases. With V trimmed by 9 bases and J by 4 bases, 5 bases remained unmatched. The CDR3 has 12 residues. Germline-derived CDR1 and CDR2 are MNHNS and SASEGT. The CDR3 nucleotides are TGTGCCAGTGACAGGGTTGGCTATGGCTACACCTTC. It yields the protein CASDRVGYGYTF.

This clone was picked up many times. V usage is TRBV10-3 and J usage is TRBJ1-2; D is undetermined. Trimming pared 0 bases from V and 5 bases from J, leaving 10 bases between. CDR1 is ENHRY, CDR2 SYGVKD, per germline. The CDR3 is 14 amino acids. The chain's CDR3 is CAISESGPAYGYTF. As DNA, the CDR3 is TGTGCCATCAGTGAGTCCGGACCGGCGTATGGCTACACCTTC.

This chain joins TRBV28 and TRBJ2-2; TRBD1 or TRBD2 may be the D gene (5 bases each). Germline values: CDR1 MDHEN, CDR2 SYDVKM. The CDR3 totals 14 residues. V shed 11 bases and J shed 2 bases, with 15 bases lying between them. The CDR3 here is CAGRGAPNTGELFF. CDR3 sequence (DNA): TGTGCCGGCCGAGGGGCCCCTAACACCGGGGAGCTGTTTTTT.

This clone was detected only once. V gene TRBV5-1 combines with J gene TRBJ1-2; TRBD1 is a possible D gene (6 bases). Germline assignment: CDR1 SGHRS and CDR2 YFSETQ. This CDR3 has 15 amino acids. The V and J ends lost 2 bases and 0 bases respectively, with 11 bases between them. For the CDR3, the DNA is TGCGCCAGCAGCTTCGACGGACAGCCTAACTATGGCTACACCTTC. The encoded protein is CASSFDGQPNYGYTF.

The CDR3: CASSLGAGQANYGYTF. The CDR3 nucleotides are TGTGCCAGCAGCTTAGGGGCAGGGCAGGCAAACTATGGCTACACCTTC. The V gene is TRBV7-3, the J gene TRBJ1-2, with TRBD1 as a possible D gene (5 bases). The length of the CDR3 is 16 residues. The germline V and J ends were trimmed by 2 bases and 2 bases, with 15 bases remaining between them. Germline V gene lookup returns CDR1 SGHTA and CDR2 FQGTGA.

The chain employs TRBV4-2 and TRBJ1-3; 7 bases align to TRBD1. CDR3 length: 18 amino acids. With V trimmed by 3 bases and J by 0 bases, 11 bases remained unmatched. Looked up from germline, CDR1 is LGHNA and CDR2 is YNFKEQ. The CDR3 coding sequence is TGTGCCAGCAGCCAGATTATACGGGACAGACACTCTGGAAACACCATATATTTT. Its protein is CASSQIIRDRHSGNTIYF.

This clone was detected many times. V and J are TRBV5-1 and TRBJ2-5; 8 positions agree with TRBD2. There are 13 residues in the CDR3. V was clipped by 4 bases and J by 10 bases; unmatched bases: 9. Germline V lookup: CDR1 SGHRS, CDR2 YFSETQ. The CDR3 is CASSPGGTFLQYF. In DNA form, the CDR3 reads TGCGCCAGCAGCCCGGGGGGGACATTCCTCCAGTACTTC.

Here the CDR3 DNA reads TGTGCCAGCAGCTTAAGACTAGCGGGAGGAGACACCGGGGAGCTGTTTTTT. Translated: CASSLRLAGGDTGELFF. The V and J genes are TRBV7-6 and TRBJ2-2, with 13 bases aligning to TRBD2. V lost 2 bases, J lost 3 bases, and 3 bases stayed unmatched. The CDR3 totals 17 residues. Germline lookup yields CDR1 SGHVS and CDR2 FNYEAQ.

This clone was observed a handful of times. The chain is built from TRBV27 and TRBJ1-2; 10 bases match TRBD1. Per the germline V gene, CDR1 is MNHEY and CDR2 is SMNVEV (reference sequence). The J segment lost 4 bases and the V segment lost 5 bases, leaving 13 bases of the junction unmatched. The CDR3 totals 17 residues. The chain's CDR3 is CASSRQGAILQGYGYTF. CDR3 coding DNA: TGTGCCAGCAGTAGACAGGGGGCGATTCTACAGGGCTATGGCTACACCTTC.

The rearrangement joins TRBV7-2 to TRBJ1-3; 11 bases are shared with TRBD1. The ends lost 5 bases at V and 8 bases at J; junction bases unmatched: 8. There are 15 residues in the CDR3. Germline CDR1 is SGHTA and CDR2 is FQGNSA. The CDR3 DNA sequence: TGTGCCAGCAGCGTGACCGGGACAGGGGGGGACACCATATATTTT. Its translation: CASSVTGTGGDTIYF.

The J gene is TRBJ2-3, the V gene TRBV19, with 8 bases that match TRBD1. Unmatched junction bases numbered 4, after V lost 4 bases and J lost 1 base. This CDR3 contains 15 residues. Germline CDR1 and CDR2: LNHDA and SQIVND (reference sequence). DNA of the CDR3: TGTGCCAGTAGTACGACAGGGGTGGGCACAGATACGCAGTATTTT. The encoded protein is CASSTTGVGTDTQYF.

This clone was detected only a few times. This chain connects TRBV25-1 to TRBJ2-3; 8 bases match TRBD2. The CDR3 extends over 14 amino acids. Germline loops: CDR1 MGHDK, CDR2 SYGVNS. Trimming cost V 6 bases and J 5 bases; bases outside gene matches: 7. CDR3 in amino acids: CASSGRAWGDTQYF. The CDR3 DNA reads TGTGCCAGCAGCGGGAGGGCCTGGGGAGATACGCAGTATTTT. The variable domain in full, completed from reference TRBV25-1 and TRBJ2-3, reads EADIYQTPRYLVIGTGKKITLECSQTMGHDKMYWYQQDPGMELHLIHYSYGVNSTEKGDLSSESTVSRIRTEHFPLTLESARPSHTSQYLCASSGRAWGDTQYFGPGTRLTVL.

This clone was detected once. This chain uses TRBV9 with TRBJ2-7; 13 positions agree with TRBD2. With 4 bases clipped from V and 1 base from J, the junction kept 5 bases outside the gene matches. The CDR3 covers 16 residues. Germline V gene data show CDR1 as SGDLS and CDR2 as YYNGEE. The CDR3 is CASSPGLAGVSYEQYF. CDR3 coding DNA: TGTGCCAGCAGCCCTGGACTAGCGGGAGTTTCCTACGAGCAGTACTTC.

The chain combines TRBV5-1 with TRBJ2-5; 9 nucleotides line up with TRBD2. This CDR3 is 13 amino acids long. CDR1 and CDR2 from the germline V gene are SGHRS and YFSETQ. V lost 2 bases, J lost 5 bases, and 1 base stayed unmatched. CDR3 nucleotides: TGCGCCAGCAGCTTTGGACTAGCGGAGACCCAGTACTTC. It codes for CASSFGLAETQYF.

This chain links TRBV27 with TRBJ1-6; TRBD1 aligns across 8 bases. The CDR3 is 15 residues long. The V segment lost 6 bases and the J segment 14 bases; nucleotides outside the gene matches: 15. CDR1 and CDR2 from the germline V gene are MNHEY and SMNVEV (reference sequence). CDR3 bases: TGTGCCAGCAGCGAACAACAGGGGGTGAGGGTATCCCTCCACTTT. This gives the protein CASSEQQGVRVSLHF.

This clone showed up just a few times. The V and J genes are TRBV7-2 and TRBJ2-1; 7 bases map to TRBD1. The V gene's germline CDR1 is SGHTA and CDR2 FQGNSA. The CDR3 runs to 14 residues. J lost 1 base, V lost 5 bases, and 2 bases had no gene match. CDR3 DNA sequence: TGTGCCAGCAGCCCGGACAGGTCCTACAATGAGCAGTTCTTC. It codes for CASSPDRSYNEQFF.

The chain recombines TRBV4-1 with TRBJ2-1, with TRBD2 identical over 9 bases. This CDR3 is built from 18 residues. The junction had 12 bases not matched to a gene; V was cut back by 6 bases and J by 0 bases. Germline V CDR1 and CDR2: MGHRA, YSYEKL. The CDR3 protein is CASRSTSGPRSSYNEQFF. The CDR3 DNA reads TGCGCCAGCAGGAGTACTAGCGGGCCTCGGAGCTCCTACAATGAGCAGTTCTTC.

A word on this clone: This likely reflects a read error, since a far larger clone is one base away. The chain employs TRBV5-1 and TRBJ1-1; D unclear. Germline V CDR1 and CDR2: SGHRS, YFSETQ. CDR3 length: 13 amino acids. The CDR3 DNA is TGCTCCAGCAGCTTAGAGTTGAACACTGAAGCTTTCTTT. As protein: CSSSLELNTEAFF.